This T cell receptor (beta chain) was documented in a study of early T cells in non-severe SARS-CoV-2 infection. The wider study: Sequenced bulk RNA came from whole blood that was unsorted, and chains were unpaired.

Study-level points and caveats: VDJdb matches were skewed toward anti-spike CD8 T cell responses.

This CDR3 spans 14 amino acids. Germline CDR1 and CDR2: KGHSH and LQKENI. The V and J ends lost 1 base and 4 bases respectively, with 10 bases between them. Unique molecular identifiers were affixed to single, distinct cDNA molecules. TCRdb reprocessed the 5' RACE reads with MiXCR, giving one entry per CDR3 protein. The sample lists around 45,000 distinct CDR3 sequences; around 3.6% were seen once. This clonotype was recorded many times. Antigen unknown. The sequence was obtained from an adult who was a healthcare worker with PCR-confirmed SARS-CoV-2 infection or an uninfected control (not recorded which). The V call is TRBV18, the J call TRBJ2-5, with D unclear. The specimen was whole blood. The CDR3 DNA reads TGTGCCAGCTCACCACGAGCTGTCCTAGAGACCCAGTACTTC. Amino acids: CASSPRAVLETQYF.